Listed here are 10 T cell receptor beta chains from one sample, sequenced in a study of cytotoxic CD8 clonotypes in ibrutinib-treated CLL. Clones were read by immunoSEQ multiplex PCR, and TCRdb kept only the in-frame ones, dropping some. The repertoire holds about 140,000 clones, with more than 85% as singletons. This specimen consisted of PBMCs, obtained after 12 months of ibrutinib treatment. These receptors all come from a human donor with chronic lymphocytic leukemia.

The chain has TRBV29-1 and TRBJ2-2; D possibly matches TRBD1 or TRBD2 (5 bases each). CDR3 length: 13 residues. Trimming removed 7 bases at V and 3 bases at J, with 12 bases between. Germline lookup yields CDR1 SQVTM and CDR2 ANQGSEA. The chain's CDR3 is CSAGRVDTGELFF. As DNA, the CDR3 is TGCAGCGCGGGGCGGGTAGACACCGGGGAGCTGTTTTTT.

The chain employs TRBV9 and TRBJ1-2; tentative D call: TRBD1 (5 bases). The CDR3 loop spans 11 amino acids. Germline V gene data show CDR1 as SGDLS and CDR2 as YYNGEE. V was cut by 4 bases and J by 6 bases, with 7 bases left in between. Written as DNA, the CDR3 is TGTGCCAGCAGCTCCAGGGATGGCTACACCTTC. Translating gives CASSSRDGYTF. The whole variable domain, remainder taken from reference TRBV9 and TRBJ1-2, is DSGVTQTPKHLITATGQRVTLRCSPRSGDLSVYWYQQSLDQGLQFLIQYYNGEERAKGNILERFSAQQFPDLHSELNLSSLELGDSALYFCASSSRDGYTFGSGTRLTVV.

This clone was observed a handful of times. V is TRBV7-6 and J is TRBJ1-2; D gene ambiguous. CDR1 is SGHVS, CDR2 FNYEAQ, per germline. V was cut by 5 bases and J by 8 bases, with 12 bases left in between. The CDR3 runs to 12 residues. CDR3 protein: CASSPQRGGYTF. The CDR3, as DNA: TGTGCCAGCAGCCCGCAAAGAGGCGGCTACACCTTC.

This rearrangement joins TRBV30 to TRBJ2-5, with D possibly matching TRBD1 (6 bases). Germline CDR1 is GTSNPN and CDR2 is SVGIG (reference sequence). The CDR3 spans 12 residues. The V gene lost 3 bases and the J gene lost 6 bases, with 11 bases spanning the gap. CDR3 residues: CAWRTGLKTQYF. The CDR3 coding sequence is TGTGCCTGGAGAACAGGGTTGAAGACCCAGTACTTC.

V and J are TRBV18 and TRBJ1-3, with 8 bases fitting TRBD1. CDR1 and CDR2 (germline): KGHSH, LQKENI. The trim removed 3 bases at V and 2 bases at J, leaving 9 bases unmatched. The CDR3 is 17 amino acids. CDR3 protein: CASSPGAGGSTGNTIYF. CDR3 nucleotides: TGTGCCAGCTCACCGGGCGCAGGGGGCAGTACTGGAAACACCATATATTTT.

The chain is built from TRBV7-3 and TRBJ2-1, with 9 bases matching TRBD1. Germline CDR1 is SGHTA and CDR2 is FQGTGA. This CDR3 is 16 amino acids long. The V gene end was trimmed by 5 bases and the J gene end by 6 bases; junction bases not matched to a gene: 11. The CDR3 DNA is TGTGCCAGCAGCCCCCCGGCGGGGACAGGGCTCAATGAGCAGTTCTTC. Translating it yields CASSPPAGTGLNEQFF.

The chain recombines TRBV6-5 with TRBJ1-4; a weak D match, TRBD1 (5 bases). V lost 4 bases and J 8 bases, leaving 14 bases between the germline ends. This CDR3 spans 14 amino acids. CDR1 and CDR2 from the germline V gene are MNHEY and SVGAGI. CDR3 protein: CASSSGGLGEKLFF. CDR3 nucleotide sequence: TGTGCCAGCAGTTCGGGGGGTCTCGGGGAAAAACTGTTTTTT.

CDR3 sequence (DNA): TGTGCCAGCAGCTTTTCCGGGGGAAACACCATATATTTT. This encodes CASSFSGGNTIYF. The chain combines TRBV7-2 with TRBJ1-3; no reliable D call. CDR3 length: 13 residues. CDR1 and CDR2 (germline): SGHTA, FQGNSA. V was trimmed by 3 bases and J by 4 bases, leaving 7 bases between them. The full variable domain, rest sourced from reference TRBV7-2 and TRBJ1-3, is GAGVSQSPSNKVTEKGKDVELRCDPISGHTALYWYRQSLGQGLEFLIYFQGNSAPDKSGLPSDRFSAERTGGSVSTLTIQRTQQEDSAVYLCASSFSGGNTIYFGEGSWLTVV.

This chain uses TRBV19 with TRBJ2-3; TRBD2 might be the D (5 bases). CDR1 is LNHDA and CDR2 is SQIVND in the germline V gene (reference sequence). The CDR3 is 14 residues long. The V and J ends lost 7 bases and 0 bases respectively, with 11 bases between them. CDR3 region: CASKGEGSTDTQYF. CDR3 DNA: TGTGCCAGTAAGGGAGAGGGTAGCACAGATACGCAGTATTTT.

CDR3 in DNA: TGTGCCAGCACTGCAGACGGCGGGAGGGCCTATGAGCAGTTCTTC. It encodes CASTADGGRAYEQFF. The V gene is TRBV27, the J gene TRBJ2-1; 9 bases align to TRBD2. The length of the CDR3 is 15 residues. Germline trimming cut 7 bases from V and 8 bases from J; bases unmatched to any gene: 12. Germline values: CDR1 MNHEY, CDR2 SMNVEV (reference sequence).